Many counts were recorded for the clone carrying this T cell receptor beta chain. From germline, CDR1 is SGHRS and CDR2 YFSETQ. Germline trimming cut 3 bases from V and 4 bases from J; bases unmatched to any gene: 7. CDR3 length equals 15 residues. These data belong to a study of CD8 T cells in ankylosing spondylitis. In TCRdb, the 5' RACE reads were re-called with MiXCR into one record per CDR3 protein. Of under 300,000 distinct CDR3 sequences detected, 9.5% to 12% appear once; the ten largest clones hold 6% to 7.5%. Source material: blood, either unsorted or a sorted T cell fraction (not recorded which). This chain joins TRBV5-1 and TRBJ1-2, with 9 bases fitting TRBD1. The source of this sequence is a male donor with ankylosing spondylitis or in good health (not recorded which). CDR3 in DNA: TGCGCCAGCAGCTGGGGGACAGGGAGTTTCTATGGCTACACCTTC. This sequence encodes CASSWGTGSFYGYTF.